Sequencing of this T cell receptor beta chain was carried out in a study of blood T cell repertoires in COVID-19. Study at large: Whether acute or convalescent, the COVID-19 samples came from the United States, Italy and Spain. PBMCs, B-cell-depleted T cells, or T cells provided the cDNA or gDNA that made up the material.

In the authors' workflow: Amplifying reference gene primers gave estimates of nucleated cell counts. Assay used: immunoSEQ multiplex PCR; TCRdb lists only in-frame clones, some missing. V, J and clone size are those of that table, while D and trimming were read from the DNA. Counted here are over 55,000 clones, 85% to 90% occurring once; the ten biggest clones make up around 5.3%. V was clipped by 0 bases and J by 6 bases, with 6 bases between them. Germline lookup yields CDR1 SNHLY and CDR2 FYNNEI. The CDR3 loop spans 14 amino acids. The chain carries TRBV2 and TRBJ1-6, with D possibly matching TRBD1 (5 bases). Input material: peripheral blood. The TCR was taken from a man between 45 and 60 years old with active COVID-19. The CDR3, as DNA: TGTGCCAGCAGTGAAGCGCAGGGTAATTCACCCCTCCACTTT. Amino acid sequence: CASSEAQGNSPLHF.